The entry that follows covers one TCR beta chain sequence. Its specificity is unknown. This sample was included in a study of shared clonotypes between healthy human individuals. Study information: CD4 naive cells filled three plates per donor, CD4 memory three, CD8 naive two and CD8 memory one. Overall study findings and caveats: Incomplete sequencing of sorted subsets was indicated by rarefaction despite large depth.

The length of the CDR3 is 14 residues. Trimming removed 6 bases at V and 0 bases at J, with 11 bases between. Per the germline V gene, CDR1 is SEHNR and CDR2 is FQNEAQ (reference sequence). The authors split each subset's genomic DNA evenly across several immunoSEQ plates. Study processing details: Junction-only sequences without quality scores were provided by ImmunoSEQ, so filtering was different. The assay was immunoSEQ multiplex PCR, and TCRdb's table has in-frame clones only and misses some. V and J calls and clone size follow that table, whereas D and trimming were derived from the DNA. The data contain hundreds of thousands of clones, 85% to 95% of them singletons. Naive-designated CD8 cells lacked CD45RO, were positively enriched for CCR7, and omitted terminally differentiated effector memory CD45RA+ cells.

This receptor was identified in a woman aged 30 to 39 in good health. The genes are TRBV7-9 and TRBJ1-1; weak D call: TRBD1 (6 bases). The sequenced material came from naive CD8+ T cells sorted from blood. CDR3 in DNA: TGTGCCAGCAGGGACGGACAGCTGAACACTGAAGCTTTCTTT. This encodes CASRDGQLNTEAFF.